One and the same sample provided the 26 T cell receptor beta chains below, sequenced in a study of CD8 T cells in ankylosing spondylitis. Study-level points and caveats: The study identified a TCR beta motif of under ten highly homologous variants that appeared characteristic of ankylosing spondylitis blood.

The antigens of these receptors remain unknown. In TCRdb, the 5' RACE reads were re-called with MiXCR into one record per CDR3 protein. The sample lists roughly 670,000 distinct CDR3 sequences; 19% were seen once. Source material: blood, either unsorted or a sorted T cell fraction (not recorded which). The origin of the receptors is a male donor with ankylosing spondylitis.

The chain carries TRBV7-2 and TRBJ2-7; D tentatively reads TRBD1 or TRBD2 (5 bases each). Germline values: CDR1 SGHTA, CDR2 FQGNSA. V lost 10 bases and J lost 6, with 16 bases in between. This CDR3 is built from 12 residues. CDR3 sequence: CATGGSGREQYF. DNA of the CDR3: TGTGCCACTGGGGGATCAGGGCGCGAGCAGTACTTC.

The chain recombines TRBV12-3 or TRBV12-4 with TRBJ1-5; D gene uncertain. The CDR3 covers 12 residues. V lost 3 bases, J lost 7 bases, and 7 bases lay in between. CDR3 nucleotides: TGTGCCAGCAGTTTCTCCATCCAGCCCCAGCATTTT. It specifies CASSFSIQPQHF.

The chain has TRBV6-2 or TRBV6-3 and TRBJ1-4; TRBD1 might be the D (5 bases). Germline V lookup: CDR1 MNHEY, CDR2 SVGEGT. The CDR3 covers 16 residues. Trimming removed 5 bases at V and 0 bases at J, with 13 bases between. The CDR3 sequence: CASSRGGAATNEKLFF. In DNA form, the CDR3 reads TGTGCCAGCAGTCGCGGGGGAGCTGCAACTAATGAAAAACTGTTTTTT.

The chain links TRBV7-9 to TRBJ1-1; no clear D. The CDR3 has 14 residues. CDR1 and CDR2 from the germline V gene are SEHNR and FQNEAQ (reference sequence). The V gene lost 8 bases and the J gene lost 3 bases, with 16 bases spanning the gap. The CDR3 spells CASQREGGDTEAFF. In DNA form, the CDR3 reads TGTGCCAGCCAAAGGGAGGGCGGCGACACTGAAGCTTTCTTT.

J is TRBJ1-1 and V is TRBV11-2; D is uncertain. Per the germline V gene, CDR1 is SGHAT and CDR2 is FQNNGV. CDR3 length: 15 residues. Trimming removed 0 bases at V and 1 base at J, with 9 bases between. The DNA of the CDR3 is TGTGCCAGCAGCTTAGATCCGCGACGGAACACTGAAGCTTTCTTT. Translating it yields CASSLDPRRNTEAFF.

The sample holds a few counts of this clonotype. For the CDR3, the DNA is TGCGCCAGCAGCACCACCGGGACTAGCGGGGCCTCAGATACGCAGTATTTT. Translated, it gives CASSTTGTSGASDTQYF. This chain joins TRBV5-1 and TRBJ2-3; 13 nucleotides agree with TRBD2. The CDR3 spans 17 residues. Germline CDR1 is SGHRS and CDR2 is YFSETQ. V gave up 4 bases and J gave up 4 bases; unmatched junction bases: 9.

This clonotype was found a few times. The chain is built from TRBV20-1 and TRBJ1-1; the D is unclear. V lost 0 bases to trimming and J lost 1 base, with 9 bases between them. There are 14 residues in the CDR3. Germline CDR1 reads DFQATT; CDR2 reads SNEGSKA (reference sequence). The CDR3, as DNA: TGCAGTGCTAGAGAGTCCGGAACGAACACTGAAGCTTTCTTT. The encoded protein is CSARESGTNTEAFF.

The sample holds a few counts of this clonotype. V and J are TRBV11-2 and TRBJ2-1, with unresolved D. This CDR3 comprises 14 residues. Germline CDR1 and CDR2: SGHAT and FQNNGV. V gave up 5 bases and J gave up 6 bases, with 14 bases separating them. Here the CDR3 reads CASSAAPLGNEQFF. Written as DNA, the CDR3 is TGTGCCAGCAGCGCCGCCCCGTTAGGCAATGAGCAGTTCTTC. Supplemented by reference TRBV11-2 and TRBJ2-1, the full variable domain reads EAGVAQSPRYKIIEKRQSVAFWCNPISGHATLYWYQQILGQGPKLLIQFQNNGVVDDSQLPKDRFSAERLKGVDSTLKIQPAKLEDSAVYLCASSAAPLGNEQFFGPGTRLTVL.

This clonotype was seen a few times. V gene TRBV4-1 combines with J gene TRBJ1-5; perhaps TRBD1 as D (6 bases). Between the trimmed V and J ends, which lost 1 base and 3 bases, there was a span of 10 bases. CDR1 and CDR2 (germline): MGHRA, YSYEKL. The CDR3 has 15 residues. This CDR3 reads CASSQAGVLNQPQHF. The CDR3 nucleotides read TGCGCCAGCAGCCAAGCAGGGGTGCTCAATCAGCCCCAGCATTTT.

This clonotype was picked up a small number of times. The chain joins TRBV5-1 to TRBJ2-7; D possibly corresponds to TRBD2 (5 bases). Germline V gene sequence: CDR1 SGHRS, CDR2 YFSETQ. This CDR3 contains 13 residues. V dropped 0 bases and J dropped 4 bases, with 8 bases sitting between them. The CDR3 DNA follows: TGCGCCAGCAGCTTGGACGGGGAATACGAGCAGTACTTC. Translating gives CASSLDGEYEQYF. Complete variable domain (other parts from reference TRBV5-1 and TRBJ2-7): KAGVTQTPRYLIKTRGQQVTLSCSPISGHRSVSWYQQTPGQGLQFLFEYFSETQRNKGNFPGRFSGRQFSNSRSEMNVSTLELGDSALYLCASSLDGEYEQYFGPGTRLTVT.

This clonotype was observed a few times. V gene TRBV24-1 combines with J gene TRBJ2-3; TRBD2 aligns across 9 bases. Per germline, CDR1 KGHDR and CDR2 SFDVKD. V was pared by 6 bases and J by 1 base, with 4 bases of the junction left unmatched. The CDR3 runs to 15 residues. The CDR3 protein is CATSSSGGRTDTQYF. The CDR3 DNA reads as TGTGCCACCAGTTCGAGCGGGGGGCGCACAGATACGCAGTATTTT.

In its sample, this clonotype was seen a few times. The V call is TRBV4-1, the J call TRBJ2-7, with 9 nucleotides matching TRBD1. V gave up 6 bases and J gave up 4 bases; unmatched junction bases: 10. CDR1 is MGHRA, CDR2 YSYEKL, per germline. The CDR3 is 15 residues long. CDR3 sequence (DNA): TGCGCCAGCAGGCACTCCGGGACAGGGAATTACGAGCAGTACTTC. It codes for CASRHSGTGNYEQYF.

This sequence joins TRBV30 and TRBJ1-6, with a tentative D call TRBD1 (6 bases). Deletions cut 3 bases from V and 8 bases from J, with 11 bases between. The CDR3 loop spans 13 amino acids. The germline CDR1 and CDR2 sequences are GTSNPN and SVGIG (reference sequence). CDR3 residues: CAWRASGDSPLHF. For the CDR3, the DNA is TGTGCCTGGAGAGCTTCAGGGGATTCACCCCTCCACTTT.

This clonotype was recorded a few times. The CDR3 loop reads CASRDGSWDEQYF. The CDR3, as DNA: TGTGCCAGCAGGGACGGATCTTGGGACGAGCAGTACTTC. The chain joins TRBV2 to TRBJ2-7; D gene ambiguous. CDR3 size: 13 residues. The V end lost 6 bases, the J end lost 5 bases, and 14 bases lay between the germline ends. From germline, CDR1 is SNHLY and CDR2 FYNNEI.

The chain combines TRBV5-1 with TRBJ1-1; D gene unclear. Trimming removed 4 bases from V and 4 bases from J, with 14 bases in between. Germline V CDR1 and CDR2: SGHRS, YFSETQ. This CDR3 has 14 amino acids. The CDR3 region is CASSSGELSTEAFF. The CDR3, as DNA: TGCGCCAGCAGCAGTGGGGAGCTAAGCACTGAAGCTTTCTTT. Full variable domain (remainder filled in from reference TRBV5-1 and TRBJ1-1): KAGVTQTPRYLIKTRGQQVTLSCSPISGHRSVSWYQQTPGQGLQFLFEYFSETQRNKGNFPGRFSGRQFSNSRSEMNVSTLELGDSALYLCASSSGELSTEAFFGQGTRLTVV.

The rearrangement links TRBV29-1 to TRBJ2-1; D unclear. Germline V CDR1 and CDR2: SQVTM, ANQGSEA. V gave up 7 bases and J gave up 0 bases, with 10 bases separating them. The CDR3 contains 13 residues. The CDR3 loop reads CSASIGSYNEQFF. In DNA, the CDR3 is TGCAGCGCCTCGATCGGCTCCTACAATGAGCAGTTCTTC.

Only a few counts were recorded for this clonotype. This chain uses TRBV3-1 with TRBJ1-1, with a tentative D call TRBD1 (5 bases). The CDR3 spans 13 residues. CDR1 and CDR2 (germline): LGHDT, YNNKEL (reference sequence). Trimming removed 1 base at V and 11 bases at J, with 14 bases between. As DNA, the CDR3 is TGTGCCAGCAGCCAAGGGTGGGCAGGGCCGGCTTTCTTT. Its protein is CASSQGWAGPAFF.

The genes are TRBV12-3 or TRBV12-4 and TRBJ1-1; D might be TRBD1 (5 bases). The CDR3 is 15 residues long. V dropped 3 bases and J dropped 0 bases, with 11 bases sitting between them. CDR3: CASSLKGRVNTEAFF. In DNA, the CDR3 is TGTGCCAGCAGTTTGAAGGGACGGGTGAACACTGAAGCTTTCTTT.

This sequence joins TRBV5-6 and TRBJ2-7; D not certain. V was clipped by 4 bases and J by 5 bases, with 19 bases between them. From germline, CDR1 is SGHDT and CDR2 YYEEEE. The length of the CDR3 is 15 residues. The CDR3 loop is CASSRWLGSKDEQYF. CDR3 nucleotides: TGTGCCAGCAGCCGATGGTTGGGCTCTAAGGACGAGCAGTACTTC.

The chain recombines TRBV9 with TRBJ2-2; the match to TRBD1 covers 12 bases. The V gene's germline CDR1 is SGDLS and CDR2 YYNGEE. V shed 4 bases, J shed 6 bases, and the junction held 7 bases outside the gene matches. The CDR3 is made up of 16 amino acids. As DNA, the CDR3 is TGTGCCAGCAGCACCCCGGGACAGGGGGCTTCCGGGGAGCTGTTTTTT. It specifies CASSTPGQGASGELFF. Using reference TRBV9 and TRBJ2-2 for the parts outside the CDR3, the full variable domain is DSGVTQTPKHLITATGQRVTLRCSPRSGDLSVYWYQQSLDQGLQFLIQYYNGEERAKGNILERFSAQQFPDLHSELNLSSLELGDSALYFCASSTPGQGASGELFFGEGSRLTVL.

The chain uses TRBV5-6 and TRBJ2-5, with D perhaps being TRBD1 or TRBD2 (5 bases each). The CDR3 extends over 14 amino acids. The ends were cut back, 0 bases at V and 4 bases at J, with 10 bases in the middle. Germline CDR1 and CDR2: SGHDT and YYEEEE. CDR3 sequence (DNA): TGTGCCAGCAGCTTGGAGGCAGGGAGAGAGACCCAGTACTTC. Protein: CASSLEAGRETQYF.

The sample holds a few counts of this clonotype. This chain links TRBV5-6 with TRBJ2-2; TRBD1 or TRBD2 may be the D gene (5 bases each). Per the germline V gene, CDR1 is SGHDT and CDR2 is YYEEEE. This CDR3 is built from 16 residues. Between the trimmed V and J ends, which lost 1 base and 1 base, there was a span of 11 bases. Written as DNA, the CDR3 is TGTGCCAGCAGCTTGTGGGGGACGGTGAACACCGGGGAGCTGTTTTTT. Its translation: CASSLWGTVNTGELFF. The whole variable domain, filled in from reference TRBV5-6 and TRBJ2-2, reads DAGVTQSPTHLIKTRGQQVTLRCSPKSGHDTVSWYQQALGQGPQFIFQYYEEEERQRGNFPDRFSGHQFPNYSSELNVNALLLGDSALYLCASSLWGTVNTGELFFGEGSRLTVL.

J is TRBJ2-7 and V is TRBV27, with D possibly TRBD2 on 6 matching bases. Germline CDR1 reads MNHEY; CDR2 reads SMNVEV (reference sequence). The CDR3 is made up of 14 amino acids. V was pared by 0 bases and J by 3 bases, with 9 bases between. CDR3 region: CASSLSGGFYEQYF. CDR3 sequence (DNA): TGTGCCAGCAGTTTATCCGGGGGTTTCTACGAGCAGTACTTC.

This clonotype has just a few counts. This chain joins TRBV5-6 and TRBJ2-5; perhaps TRBD2 as D (6 bases). CDR1 SGHDT and CDR2 YYEEEE come from the germline V gene. The CDR3 extends over 15 amino acids. V shed 1 base and J shed 2 bases, with 12 bases lying between them. CDR3 protein: CASSLPDYHQETQYF. CDR3 nucleotides: TGTGCCAGCAGCTTGCCGGACTACCATCAAGAGACCCAGTACTTC.

The rearrangement uses TRBV20-1 and TRBJ1-2; 7 nucleotides align to TRBD1. The V gene end was trimmed by 2 bases and the J gene end by 8 bases; junction bases not matched to a gene: 8. Germline V gene lookup returns CDR1 DFQATT and CDR2 SNEGSKA (reference sequence). The CDR3 is made up of 13 amino acids. CDR3 DNA: TGCAGTGCTAGATGGCAGGGGGATAGCGGCTACACCTTC. Translation gives CSARWQGDSGYTF.

The V and J genes are TRBV27 and TRBJ2-5, with a weak D call TRBD2 (5 bases). Germline loops: CDR1 MNHEY, CDR2 SMNVEV (reference sequence). The CDR3 covers 14 residues. Trimming took off 6 bases at V and 6 bases at J, with 17 bases between the two ends. The CDR3 region is CASSISRDEQTQYF. The DNA of the CDR3 is TGTGCCAGCAGCATAAGCCGGGATGAACAGACCCAGTACTTC.